Sequencing of this TCR beta chain was carried out in a study of sequential checkpoint blockade in melanoma. Treatment indicated: randomized to nivolumab then ipilimumab (arm A) or the reverse (arm B). DNA-damaging chemotherapy had not been given to any patient beforehand. The ends were cut back, 0 bases at V and 2 bases at J, with 3 bases in the middle. The CDR3 runs 12 residues. From germline, CDR1 is SGHNT and CDR2 YYREEE (reference sequence). Generated by immunoSEQ multiplex PCR, the TCRdb table keeps only in-frame clones and is missing some. The table has about 6,100 clones, 48% seen once. The rearrangement links TRBV5-4 to TRBJ2-7, with no clear D. Sequenced here: CD8+ T cells sorted from blood (inferred from file names), sampled from a patient given nivolumab and ipilimumab in sequence. The TCR sequence derives from a human patient with melanoma. Some clones in this sample may be carry-over from other donors' samples. This chain's CDR3 is CASSLATYEQYF. The CDR3 DNA reads as TGTGCCAGCAGCTTGGCCACCTACGAGCAGTACTTC.